The clone carrying this T cell receptor (beta chain) was counted ten times or more. Its target is unknown. Preparation of the TCRbeta library was carried out with unique molecular identifiers. MiXCR was run by TCRdb on the PCR reads, yielding one entry per CDR3 protein. The sample records fewer than 250,000 distinct CDR3 sequences, roughly 8% being singletons. This entry comes from a study of T-cell reconstitution after alpha-beta-depleted transplantation in children. Study-level findings and limits: Reported findings indicate that, about two months after transplant, alpha-beta T cells came from several hundred expanded clones, which were derived from non-depleted graft cells.

Trimming left V 5 bases short and J 4 bases short, with 15 bases between. The CDR3 contains 16 residues. Germline V lookup: CDR1 SGHTA, CDR2 FQGNSA. The TCR originated in a male patient aged 10 to 17 who had a stem cell transplant for acute lymphoblastic leukemia, so the T cells may come from the graft donor. Here the sequenced sample was PBMCs, mostly from graft donor cells, taken 180 days after TCRalphabeta/CD19-depleted stem cell transplant. This chain links TRBV7-2 with TRBJ1-6; D call uncertain. The chain's CDR3 is CASSPGSTQYNSPLHF. The CDR3 nucleotides read TGTGCCAGCAGCCCCGGGTCAACCCAATATAATTCACCCCTCCACTTT.